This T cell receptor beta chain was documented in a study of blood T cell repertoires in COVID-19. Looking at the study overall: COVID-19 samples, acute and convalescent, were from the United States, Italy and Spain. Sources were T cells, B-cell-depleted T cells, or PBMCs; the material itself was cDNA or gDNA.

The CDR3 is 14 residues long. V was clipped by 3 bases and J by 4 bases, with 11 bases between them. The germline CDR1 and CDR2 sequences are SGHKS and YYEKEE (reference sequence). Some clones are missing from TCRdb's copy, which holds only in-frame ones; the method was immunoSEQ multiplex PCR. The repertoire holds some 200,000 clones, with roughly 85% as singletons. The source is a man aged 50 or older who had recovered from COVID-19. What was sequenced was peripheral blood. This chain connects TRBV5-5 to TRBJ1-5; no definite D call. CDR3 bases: TGTGCCAGCAGCTCCGGGTTTCTAAATCAGCCCCAGCATTTT. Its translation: CASSSGFLNQPQHF.